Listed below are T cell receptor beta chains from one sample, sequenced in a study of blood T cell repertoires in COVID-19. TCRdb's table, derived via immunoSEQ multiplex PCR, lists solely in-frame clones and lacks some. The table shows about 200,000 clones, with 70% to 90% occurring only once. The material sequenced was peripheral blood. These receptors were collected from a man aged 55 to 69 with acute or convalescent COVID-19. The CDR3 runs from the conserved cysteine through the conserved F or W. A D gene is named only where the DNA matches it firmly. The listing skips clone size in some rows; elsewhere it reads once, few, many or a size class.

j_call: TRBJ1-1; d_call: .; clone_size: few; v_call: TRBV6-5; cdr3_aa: CASRALGGDTEAFF; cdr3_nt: TGTGCCAGCCGAGCCCTCGGGGGTGACACTGAAGCTTTCTTT
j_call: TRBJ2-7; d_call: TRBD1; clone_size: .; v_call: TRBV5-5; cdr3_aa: CASSRYGTDYEQYF; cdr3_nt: TGTGCCAGCAGCCGCTACGGGACAGACTACGAGCAGTACTTC
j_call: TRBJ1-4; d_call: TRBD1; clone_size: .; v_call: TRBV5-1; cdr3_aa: CASSLLGGLFEKLFF; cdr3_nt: TGCGCCAGCAGCTTGTTAGGGGGCCTTTTTGAAAAACTGTTTTTT
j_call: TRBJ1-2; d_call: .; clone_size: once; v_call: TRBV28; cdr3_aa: CASSLPLYGYTF; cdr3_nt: TGTGCCAGCAGTTTACCCCTCTATGGCTACACCTTC
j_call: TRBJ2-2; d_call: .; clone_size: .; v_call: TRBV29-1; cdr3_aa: CSVRRRGENTGELFF; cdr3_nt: TGCAGCGTTCGGCGGCGGGGCGAGAACACCGGGGAGCTGTTTTTT
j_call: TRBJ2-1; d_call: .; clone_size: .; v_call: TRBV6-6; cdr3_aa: CASGLQSYNEQFF; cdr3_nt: TGTGCCAGCGGACTACAATCCTACAATGAGCAGTTCTTC
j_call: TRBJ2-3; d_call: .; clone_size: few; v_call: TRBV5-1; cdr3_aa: CASRPNTDTQYF; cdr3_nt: TGCGCCAGCAGACCTAACACAGATACGCAGTATTTT
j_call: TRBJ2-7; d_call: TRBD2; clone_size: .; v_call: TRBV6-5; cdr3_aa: CASTGGRDEQYF; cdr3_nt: TGTGCCAGCACCGGAGGGAGGGACGAGCAGTACTTC
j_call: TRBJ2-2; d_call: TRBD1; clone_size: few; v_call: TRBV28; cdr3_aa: CASSPIPGQGAGTGELFF; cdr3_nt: TGTGCCAGCAGTCCAATACCGGGACAGGGGGCGGGGACCGGGGAGCTGTTTTTT
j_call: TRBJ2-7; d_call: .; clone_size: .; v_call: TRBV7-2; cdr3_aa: CASSPLGSAYEQYF; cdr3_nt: TGTGCCAGCAGCCCCCTGGGTAGCGCGTACGAGCAGTACTTC
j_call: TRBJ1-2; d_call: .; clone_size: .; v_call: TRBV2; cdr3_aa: CASSETQGPRFF; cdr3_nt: TGTGCCAGCAGTGAGACACAGGGTCCACGTTTCTTC